This TCR beta chain was obtained from a study of cytomegalovirus exposure and HLA in healthy donors. PCR was performed using 60 Vbeta and 13 Jbeta primers. Measured with immunoSEQ multiplex PCR; TCRdb has only the in-frame clones, and not every one. This sample has approximately 110,000 clones, with about 80% found just once. CDR3 length: 14 residues. CDR1 SGHRS and CDR2 YFSETQ come from the germline V gene. V lost 1 base, J lost 0 bases, and 7 bases lay in between. Healthy bone marrow donors formed the donor group. The sequence came from a woman aged 50 to 60 in good health and CMV-seropositive. What was sequenced was PBMCs. V usage is TRBV5-1 and J usage is TRBJ1-1; D is ambiguous. The CDR3 nucleotides read TGCGCCAGCAGCTTGACAGCCTTGAACACTGAAGCTTTCTTT. Residues: CASSLTALNTEAFF.